The sample holds one count of the clone carrying this TCR beta chain. The data originate from a study of control samples from healthy donors and cancer patients. With 0 bases removed from V and 0 bases from J, the gap between germline ends came to 11 bases. The CDR3 consists of 16 residues. Germline CDR1 LGHNA, CDR2 YNFKEQ. TCRdb's copy holds only in-frame clones and misses some; the assay was immunoSEQ multiplex PCR. The sample carries under 130,000 clones, under 90% recorded once. Sequenced material: blood. The origin of this receptor is a woman aged 45-65 years in good health. V gene TRBV4-2 combines with J gene TRBJ1-2; tentatively, D is TRBD1 (5 bases). The chain's CDR3 is CASSQDDSIANYGYTF. Written as DNA, the CDR3 is TGTGCCAGCAGCCAAGACGACAGTATAGCTAACTATGGCTACACCTTC.